The clone carrying this T cell receptor beta chain was seen only a few times. What it binds is unknown. The junction shows a germline mismatch at one end, possibly a read error. The length of the CDR3 is 16 residues. Germline CDR1 is MNHEY and CDR2 is SMNVEV (reference sequence). Healthy Caucasian individuals from Russia aged about 6 to 90 were enrolled as donors. The sample belongs to a study of blood T cells in healthy people across ages. Sample-barcoded 5' priming and a J-beta primer mix drove a second PCR of about 7 to 12 cycles. Tags on each cDNA molecule came from a template-switch adaptor with 12 random nucleotides. TCRdb fed the 5' RACE reads into MiXCR, producing one record per CDR3 protein. The sample records roughly 500,000 distinct CDR3 sequences, 25% to 30% being singletons. Notes on the study in general: More naive CD4+ cells and higher diversity were found in long-lived than in aged donors. Diversity estimates from one million T cells were considered underestimates.

The chain couples TRBV27 to TRBJ1-4, with D uncertain. Source material: blood. This sequence was found in a woman in her 70s in good health. The CDR3 bases are TGTGCCAGCAGCCACGCTGGACGGGCAACTAATGGAAAACTGTTTTTT. It translates to CASSHAGRATNGKLFF.